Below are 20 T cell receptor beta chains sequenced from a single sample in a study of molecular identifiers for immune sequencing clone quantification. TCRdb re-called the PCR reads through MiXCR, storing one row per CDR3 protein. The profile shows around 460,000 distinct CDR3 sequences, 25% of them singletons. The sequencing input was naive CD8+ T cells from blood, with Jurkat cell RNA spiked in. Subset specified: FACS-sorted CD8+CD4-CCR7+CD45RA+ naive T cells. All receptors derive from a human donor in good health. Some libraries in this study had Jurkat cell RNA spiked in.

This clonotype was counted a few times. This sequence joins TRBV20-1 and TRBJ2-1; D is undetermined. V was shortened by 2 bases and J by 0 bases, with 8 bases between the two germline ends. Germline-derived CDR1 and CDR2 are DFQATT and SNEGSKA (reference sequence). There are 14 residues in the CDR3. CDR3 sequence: CSARRASSYNEQFF. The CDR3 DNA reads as TGCAGTGCTAGAAGGGCTAGCTCCTACAATGAGCAGTTCTTC.

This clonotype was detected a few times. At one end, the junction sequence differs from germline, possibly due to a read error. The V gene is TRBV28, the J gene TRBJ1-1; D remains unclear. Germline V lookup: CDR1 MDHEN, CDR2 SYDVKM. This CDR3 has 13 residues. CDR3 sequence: CANSADLNTEAFF. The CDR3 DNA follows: TGTGCCAACAGTGCAGACCTCAACACTGAAGCTTTCTTT.

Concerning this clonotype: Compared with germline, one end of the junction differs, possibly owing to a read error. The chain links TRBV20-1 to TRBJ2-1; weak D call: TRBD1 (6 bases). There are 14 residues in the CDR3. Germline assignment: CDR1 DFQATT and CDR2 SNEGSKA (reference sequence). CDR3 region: CSARPLGAYNGQFF. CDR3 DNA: TGCAGTGCCAGGCCCCTGGGGGCATACAATGGGCAGTTCTTC.

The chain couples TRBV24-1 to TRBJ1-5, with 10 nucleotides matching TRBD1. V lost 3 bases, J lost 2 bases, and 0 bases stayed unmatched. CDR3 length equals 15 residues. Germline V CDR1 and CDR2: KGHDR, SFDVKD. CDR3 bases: TGTGCCACCAGTGATGGGACAGGGGGCAATCAGCCCCAGCATTTT. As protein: CATSDGTGGNQPQHF.

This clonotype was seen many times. The CDR3 region has the DNA TGTGCCAGCAGTCCTGGGACATCGGTTAGCAATCAGCCCCAGCATTTT. This translates into CASSPGTSVSNQPQHF. The chain uses TRBV27 and TRBJ1-5; possibly TRBD1 for D (6 bases). V lost 5 bases to trimming and J lost 0 bases, with 14 bases between them. This CDR3 contains 16 residues. Germline V gene sequence: CDR1 MNHEY, CDR2 SMNVEV (reference sequence).

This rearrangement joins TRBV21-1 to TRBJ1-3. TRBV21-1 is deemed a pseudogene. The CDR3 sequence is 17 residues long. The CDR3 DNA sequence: TGTGCCAGCAGCAAACGATGTAGGCCGAGCCACGGAAACACCATATATTTT. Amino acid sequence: CASSKRCRPSHGNTIYF.

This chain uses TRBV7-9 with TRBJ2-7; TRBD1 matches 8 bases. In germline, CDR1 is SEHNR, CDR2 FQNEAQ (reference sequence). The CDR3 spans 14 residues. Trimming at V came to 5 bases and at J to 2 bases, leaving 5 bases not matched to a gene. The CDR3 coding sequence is TGTGCCAGCAGCCGGACAGGGTTGACCTACGAGCAGTACTTC. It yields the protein CASSRTGLTYEQYF.

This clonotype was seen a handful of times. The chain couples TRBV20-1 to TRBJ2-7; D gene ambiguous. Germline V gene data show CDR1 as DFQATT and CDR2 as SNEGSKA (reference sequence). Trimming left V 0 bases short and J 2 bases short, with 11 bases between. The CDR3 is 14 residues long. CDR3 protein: CSAREPLGAYEQYF. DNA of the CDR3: TGCAGTGCTAGAGAACCCCTTGGGGCCTACGAGCAGTACTTC.

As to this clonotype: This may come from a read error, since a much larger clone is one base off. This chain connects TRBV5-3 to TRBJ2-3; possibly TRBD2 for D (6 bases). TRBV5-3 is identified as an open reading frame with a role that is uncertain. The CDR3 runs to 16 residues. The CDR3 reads CASSLDLATSTDTQYF. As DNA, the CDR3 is TGTGCCAGCAGCTTGGACCTAGCGACAAGCACAGATACGCAGTATTTT.

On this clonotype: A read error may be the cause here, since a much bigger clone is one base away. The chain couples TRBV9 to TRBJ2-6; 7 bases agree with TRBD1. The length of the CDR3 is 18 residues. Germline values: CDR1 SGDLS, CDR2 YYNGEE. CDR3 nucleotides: TGTGCCAGGAGCGGATTAACAGGGGCCGACTCTGGGGCCAACGTCCTGACTTTC. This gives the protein CARSGLTGADSGANVLTF. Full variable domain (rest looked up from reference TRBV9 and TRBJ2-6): DSGVTQTPKHLITATGQRVTLRCSPRSGDLSVYWYQQSLDQGLQFLIQYYNGEERAKGNILERFSAQQFPDLHSELNLSSLELGDSALYFCARSGLTGADSGANVLTFGAGSRLTVL.

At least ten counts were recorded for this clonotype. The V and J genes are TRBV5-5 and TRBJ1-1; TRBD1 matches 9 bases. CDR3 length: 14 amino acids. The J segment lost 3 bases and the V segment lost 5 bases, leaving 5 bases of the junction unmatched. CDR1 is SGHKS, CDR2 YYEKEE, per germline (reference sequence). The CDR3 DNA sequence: TGTGCCAGCAGTCTGGACAGGGGATACACTGAAGCTTTCTTT. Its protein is CASSLDRGYTEAFF.

The CDR3 region is CAISESKREATGTGELFF. The CDR3 nucleotides are TGTGCCATCAGTGAGTCCAAGCGGGAGGCCACGGGGACCGGGGAGCTGTTTTTT. The chain joins TRBV10-3 to TRBJ2-2; TRBD2 matches 9 bases. This CDR3 region has 18 residues. J lost 5 bases, V lost 0 bases, and 10 bases had no gene match. Germline CDR1 and CDR2: ENHRY and SYGVKD.

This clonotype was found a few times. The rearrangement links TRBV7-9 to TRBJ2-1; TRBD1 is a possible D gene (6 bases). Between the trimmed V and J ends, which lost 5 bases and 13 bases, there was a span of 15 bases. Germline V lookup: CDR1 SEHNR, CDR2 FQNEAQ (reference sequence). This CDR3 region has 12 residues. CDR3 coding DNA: TGTGCCAGCAGCGGACTCCGGGACACCCAGTTCTTC. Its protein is CASSGLRDTQFF.

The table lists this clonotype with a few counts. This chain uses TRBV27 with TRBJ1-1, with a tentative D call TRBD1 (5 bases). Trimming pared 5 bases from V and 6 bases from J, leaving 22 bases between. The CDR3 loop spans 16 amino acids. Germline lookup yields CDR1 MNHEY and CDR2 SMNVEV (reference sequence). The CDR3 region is CASSPLTDPRTSEAFF. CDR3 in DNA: TGTGCCAGCAGTCCACTGACAGACCCTCGGACCTCTGAAGCTTTCTTT.

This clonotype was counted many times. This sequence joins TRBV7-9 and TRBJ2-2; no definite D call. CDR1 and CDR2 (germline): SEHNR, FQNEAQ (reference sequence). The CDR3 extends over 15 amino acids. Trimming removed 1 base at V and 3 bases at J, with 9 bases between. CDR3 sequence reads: CASSLVPGYTGELFF. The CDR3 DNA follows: TGTGCCAGCAGCTTAGTCCCCGGGTACACCGGGGAGCTGTTTTTT.

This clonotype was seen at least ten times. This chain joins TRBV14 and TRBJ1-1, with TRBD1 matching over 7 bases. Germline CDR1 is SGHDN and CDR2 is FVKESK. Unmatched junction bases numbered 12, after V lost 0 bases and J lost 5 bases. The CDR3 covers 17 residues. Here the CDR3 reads CASSQEPPRDSSTEAFF. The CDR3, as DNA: TGTGCCAGCAGCCAAGAGCCACCCAGGGACAGCTCAACTGAAGCTTTCTTT. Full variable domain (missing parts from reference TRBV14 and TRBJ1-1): EAGVTQFPSHSVIEKGQTVTLRCDPISGHDNLYWYRRVMGKEIKFLLHFVKESKQDESGMPNNRFLAERTGGTYSTLKVQPAELEDSGVYFCASSQEPPRDSSTEAFFGQGTRLTVV.

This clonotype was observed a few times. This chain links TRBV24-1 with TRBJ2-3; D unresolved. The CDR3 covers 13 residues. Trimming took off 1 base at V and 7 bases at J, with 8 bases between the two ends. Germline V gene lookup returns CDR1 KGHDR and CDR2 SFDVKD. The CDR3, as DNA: TGTGCCACCAGTGATTTTAATCGGAATACGCAGTATTTT. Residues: CATSDFNRNTQYF.

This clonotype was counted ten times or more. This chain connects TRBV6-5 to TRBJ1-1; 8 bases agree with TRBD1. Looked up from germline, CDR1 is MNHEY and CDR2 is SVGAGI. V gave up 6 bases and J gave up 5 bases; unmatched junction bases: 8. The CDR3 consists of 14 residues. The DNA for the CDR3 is TGTGCCAGCAGCGTCTCAGGGGGCGTAACTGAAGCTTTCTTT. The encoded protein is CASSVSGGVTEAFF.

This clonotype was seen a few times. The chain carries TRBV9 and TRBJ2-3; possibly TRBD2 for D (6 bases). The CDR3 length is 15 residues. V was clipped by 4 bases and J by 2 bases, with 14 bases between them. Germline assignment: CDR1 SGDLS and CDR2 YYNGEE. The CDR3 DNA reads TGTGCCAGCAGCCCCTCGGGACTCCCCACAGATACGCAGTATTTT. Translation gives CASSPSGLPTDTQYF.

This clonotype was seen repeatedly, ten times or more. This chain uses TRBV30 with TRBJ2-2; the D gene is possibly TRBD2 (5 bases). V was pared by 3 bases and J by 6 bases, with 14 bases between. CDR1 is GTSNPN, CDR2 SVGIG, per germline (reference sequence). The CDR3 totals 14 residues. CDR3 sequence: CAWSRTGLAGELFF. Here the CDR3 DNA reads TGTGCCTGGAGCCGTACGGGGTTGGCCGGGGAGCTGTTTTTT.